This entry lists 32 T cell receptor beta chains sequenced from one sample in a study of T cell responses to AZD1222 COVID-19 vaccine. Using immunoSEQ multiplex PCR, the repertoire was profiled, and TCRdb retains in-frame clones only, with some absent. Here the sample spans about 150,000 clones, around 87% being singletons. This specimen was peripheral blood, taken 28 days after the second AZD1222 dose. Receptor source: an adult who received the AZD1222 COVID-19 vaccine.

The gene calls are TRBV5-1 and TRBJ1-6; no firm D call. The length of the CDR3 is 14 residues. Germline CDR1 reads SGHRS; CDR2 reads YFSETQ. V gave up 5 bases and J gave up 5 bases, with 11 bases separating them. In DNA, the CDR3 is TGCGCCAGCAGATCGCATGACGATAATTCACCCCTCCACTTT. It encodes CASRSHDDNSPLHF. Using reference TRBV5-1 and TRBJ1-6 for the parts outside the CDR3, the full variable domain is KAGVTQTPRYLIKTRGQQVTLSCSPISGHRSVSWYQQTPGQGLQFLFEYFSETQRNKGNFPGRFSGRQFSNSRSEMNVSTLELGDSALYLCASRSHDDNSPLHFGNGTRLTVT.

In DNA form, the CDR3 reads TGCAGCGTTCGATCAGGGCAAGAGACCCAGTACTTC. Its protein is CSVRSGQETQYF. The V gene is TRBV29-1, the J gene TRBJ2-5; D is perhaps TRBD1 (5 bases). Germline assignment: CDR1 SQVTM and CDR2 ANQGSEA. The CDR3 runs 12 residues. V lost 5 bases and J 2 bases, leaving 9 bases between the germline ends.

In this sample, this clone turned up once. This chain connects TRBV5-6 to TRBJ1-4; D not resolved. Looked up from germline, CDR1 is SGHDT and CDR2 is YYEEEE. V shed 4 bases and J shed 7 bases, with 20 bases lying between them. The CDR3 contains 16 residues. This CDR3 is CASSLTGVGLGEKLFF. The CDR3 DNA is TGTGCCAGCAGCCTCACGGGCGTAGGGTTGGGTGAAAAACTGTTTTTT.

J is TRBJ1-2 and V is TRBV6-2 or TRBV6-3; possible D gene TRBD1, 5 bases. There are 12 residues in the CDR3. Germline lookup yields CDR1 MNHEY and CDR2 SVGEGT. V dropped 7 bases and J dropped 8 bases, with 14 bases sitting between them. The CDR3 region is CASTPIRGGYTF. CDR3 nucleotide sequence: TGTGCCAGCACCCCGATTAGGGGCGGCTACACCTTC.

The V and J genes are TRBV6-2 or TRBV6-3 and TRBJ1-5; D is undetermined. Trimming pared 5 bases from V and 7 bases from J, leaving 15 bases between. The germline V gene has CDR1 MNHEY and CDR2 SVGEGT. The CDR3 is 14 residues long. In DNA form, the CDR3 reads TGTGCCAGCAGTGACCCCCCTCCGGGGCAGCCCCAGCATTTT. Its protein product is CASSDPPPGQPQHF.

The V gene is TRBV5-1, the J gene TRBJ2-7, with D maybe TRBD2 (5 bases). The CDR3 consists of 16 residues. Germline V gene sequence: CDR1 SGHRS, CDR2 YFSETQ. V lost 4 bases and J lost 5, with 22 bases in between. The chain's CDR3 is CASSPPGETPWHEQYF. In DNA form, the CDR3 reads TGCGCCAGCAGCCCGCCTGGGGAGACACCCTGGCACGAGCAGTACTTC.

The chain employs TRBV7-9 and TRBJ1-1; D gene unclear. V dropped 8 bases and J dropped 3 bases, with 13 bases sitting between them. The CDR3 runs to 13 residues. Germline V lookup: CDR1 SEHNR, CDR2 FQNEAQ (reference sequence). Written as DNA, the CDR3 is TGTGCCAGCTCCTTGGCCCGCCACACTGAAGCTTTCTTT. Encoded protein: CASSLARHTEAFF.

The rearrangement uses TRBV5-1 and TRBJ2-1; 9 positions match TRBD2. V shed 0 bases, J shed 7 bases, and the junction held 8 bases outside the gene matches. The CDR3 runs to 16 residues. Germline V CDR1 and CDR2: SGHRS, YFSETQ. CDR3 amino acids: CASSLALGLARNEQFF. The CDR3 DNA reads TGCGCCAGCAGCTTGGCCCTGGGACTAGCAAGGAATGAGCAGTTCTTC.

The V call is TRBV19, the J call TRBJ2-3; a weak D match, TRBD2 (5 bases). CDR3 size: 16 residues. Germline V gene lookup returns CDR1 LNHDA and CDR2 SQIVND (reference sequence). Trimming left V 5 bases short and J 1 base short, with 16 bases between. CDR3: CASSSRTSAGTDTQYF. CDR3 nucleotide sequence: TGTGCCAGTAGTTCCCGGACTTCGGCGGGCACAGATACGCAGTATTTT.

V and J are TRBV28 and TRBJ1-2; D is unclear. V was pared by 6 bases and J by 5 bases, with 13 bases between. CDR3 length: 13 amino acids. Germline V gene lookup returns CDR1 MDHEN and CDR2 SYDVKM. In DNA, the CDR3 is TGTGCCAGCAGACCTCGGGGTACTTATGGCTACACCTTC. It encodes CASRPRGTYGYTF.

The chain carries TRBV5-6 and TRBJ2-3, with 7 nucleotides matching TRBD2. Germline V gives CDR1 SGHDT, CDR2 YYEEEE. Germline trimming cut 4 bases from V and 3 bases from J; bases unmatched to any gene: 11. There are 16 residues in the CDR3. In nucleotides, the CDR3 is TGTGCCAGCAGCCCTGGCGTGGCTAGCGGTACAGATACGCAGTATTTT. Protein product: CASSPGVASGTDTQYF.

The chain recombines TRBV11-2 with TRBJ2-1, with D maybe TRBD2 (6 bases). The CDR3 length is 16 residues. Germline CDR1 reads SGHAT; CDR2 reads FQNNGV. V was pared by 0 bases and J by 9 bases, with 18 bases between. CDR3 sequence: CASSLEFIGSNTEQFF. CDR3 coding DNA: TGTGCCAGCAGCTTAGAATTCATCGGGAGCAACACTGAGCAGTTCTTC.

V and J are TRBV5-4 and TRBJ2-1, with D perhaps matching TRBD1 (6 bases). CDR1 and CDR2 from the germline V gene are SGHNT and YYREEE (reference sequence). Trimming took off 4 bases at V and 1 base at J, with 15 bases between the two ends. The CDR3 loop spans 16 amino acids. Written as DNA, the CDR3 is TGTGCCAGCAGCCCGACCCAGGGGCCTTCCTACAATGAGCAGTTCTTC. As protein: CASSPTQGPSYNEQFF.

This clone was found once. The chain employs TRBV5-8 and TRBJ1-4; no clear D gene. CDR3 length: 15 amino acids. Trimming shortened V by 2 bases and J by 8 bases, and 16 bases separated the two germline ends. CDR1 and CDR2 from the germline V gene are SGHTS and YDEGEE. The CDR3 sequence: CASSFMGGGAEKLFF. Written as DNA, the CDR3 is TGTGCCAGCAGCTTCATGGGCGGAGGAGCGGAAAAACTGTTTTTT. Full variable domain (missing parts from reference TRBV5-8 and TRBJ1-4): EAGVTQSPTHLIKTRGQQATLRCSPISGHTSVYWYQQALGLGLQFLLWYDEGEERNRGNFPPRFSGRQFPNYSSELNVNALELEDSALYLCASSFMGGGAEKLFFGSGTQLSVL.

This clone came up once. V and J are TRBV28 and TRBJ2-7, with D perhaps given as TRBD1 or TRBD2 (5 bases each). Trimming removed 1 base from V and 2 bases from J, with 9 bases in between. Per germline, CDR1 MDHEN and CDR2 SYDVKM. The CDR3 totals 14 residues. The CDR3 region has the DNA TGTGCCAGCAGTTTATCGAGGGACCCCTACGAGCAGTACTTC. Its protein is CASSLSRDPYEQYF.

The chain carries TRBV11-2 and TRBJ2-1, with a possible D match to TRBD1 (6 bases). The CDR3 loop spans 14 amino acids. Trimming removed 2 bases from V and 7 bases from J, with 12 bases in between. Germline values: CDR1 SGHAT, CDR2 FQNNGV. Here the CDR3 reads CASSLQRQGNEQFF. For the CDR3, the DNA is TGTGCCAGCAGCTTACAGCGGCAGGGGAATGAGCAGTTCTTC.

The chain recombines TRBV5-8 with TRBJ2-7; 9 bases line up with TRBD2. This CDR3 region has 14 residues. V lost 8 bases to trimming and J lost 9 bases; unmatched junction nucleotides: 15. Germline V gives CDR1 SGHTS, CDR2 YDEGEE. The CDR3 nucleotides are TGTGCCAGTCGGGAGCGGGAGGTGTTCCGTTGGCAGTACTTC. Amino acids: CASREREVFRWQYF. Variable domain in full (rest from reference TRBV5-8 and TRBJ2-7): EAGVTQSPTHLIKTRGQQATLRCSPISGHTSVYWYQQALGLGLQFLLWYDEGEERNRGNFPPRFSGRQFPNYSSELNVNALELEDSALYLCASREREVFRWQYFGPGTRLTVT.

This clone was counted many times. The chain joins TRBV7-8 to TRBJ1-1; unclear D gene. V was pared by 4 bases and J by 1 base, with 10 bases between. Germline CDR1 SGHVS, CDR2 FQNEAQ. CDR3 length equals 14 residues. The CDR3 region has the DNA TGTGCCAGCAGCTCGGCGGTGGGGAACACTGAAGCTTTCTTT. The encoded protein is CASSSAVGNTEAFF.

The chain joins TRBV7-9 to TRBJ2-3, with D hard to call. Germline V gene lookup returns CDR1 SEHNR and CDR2 FQNEAQ (reference sequence). Trimming left V 5 bases short and J 6 bases short, with 9 bases between. This CDR3 spans 12 amino acids. This chain's CDR3 is CASSPGADTQYF. CDR3 nucleotides: TGTGCCAGCAGCCCCGGAGCGGATACGCAGTATTTT.

V is TRBV12-3 or TRBV12-4 and J is TRBJ1-6; no clear D gene. The CDR3 spans 12 residues. Trimming shortened V by 8 bases and J by 11 bases, and 13 bases separated the two germline ends. The CDR3 DNA is TGTGCCAGCGGAGGCTTAGGGACACCCCTCCACTTT. Translating it yields CASGGLGTPLHF.

The V call is TRBV9, the J call TRBJ2-7; no firm D call. The CDR3 sequence is 14 residues long. The germline CDR1 and CDR2 sequences are SGDLS and YYNGEE. V was pared by 0 bases and J by 1 base, with 8 bases between. The CDR3 loop reads CASSVVAESYEQYF. The CDR3 DNA reads as TGTGCCAGCAGCGTAGTGGCTGAATCCTACGAGCAGTACTTC.

The chain recombines TRBV5-1 with TRBJ2-4; weak D call: TRBD1 (5 bases). The germline V and J ends were trimmed by 4 bases and 0 bases, with 11 bases remaining between them. This CDR3 is built from 15 residues. Germline CDR1 and CDR2: SGHRS and YFSETQ. CDR3 coding DNA: TGCGCCAGCAGCACGGACACAATAGCCAAAAACATTCAGTACTTC. Its protein is CASSTDTIAKNIQYF.

The chain is built from TRBV10-3 and TRBJ1-3; 7 nucleotides agree with TRBD1. CDR3 length: 12 residues. Germline V gives CDR1 ENHRY, CDR2 SYGVKD. V lost 10 bases and J lost 2; bases outside the gene matches: 2. DNA for the CDR3: TGTGCCACAACAGGGGCTGGAAACACCATATATTTT. Translated: CATTGAGNTIYF.

The CDR3 loop is CASSPGGSSYNEQFF. The CDR3 DNA sequence: TGTGCCAGCAGCCCCGGGGGGAGCTCCTACAATGAGCAGTTCTTC. The chain joins TRBV5-4 to TRBJ2-1; TRBD2 agrees at 7 bases. Germline V gene lookup returns CDR1 SGHNT and CDR2 YYREEE (reference sequence). J was trimmed by 0 bases and V by 4 bases; bases with no gene match: 4. This CDR3 has 15 residues.

For this clone: In the same sample, other DNA sequences code for this CDR3. In nucleotides, the CDR3 is TGTGCCAGCAGTCTCCAACCGAACACTGAAGCTTTCTTT. It codes for CASSLQPNTEAFF. The chain recombines TRBV28 with TRBJ1-1; D is ambiguous. CDR1 and CDR2 from the germline V gene are MDHEN and SYDVKM. The V gene lost 5 bases and the J gene lost 1 base, with 8 bases spanning the gap. The CDR3 covers 13 residues.

This sequence joins TRBV3-1 (or the pseudogene TRBV3-2) and TRBJ1-1; no clear D gene. Germline V gene sequence: CDR1 LGHDT, CDR2 YNNKEL (reference sequence). V was cut by 4 bases and J by 1 base, with 7 bases left in between. The length of the CDR3 is 13 residues. The DNA for the CDR3 is TGTGCCAGCAGCCGTATGGGGAACACTGAAGCTTTCTTT. Translation gives CASSRMGNTEAFF.

The chain combines TRBV5-1 with TRBJ2-1, with 13 bases aligning to TRBD2. The CDR3 loop spans 18 amino acids. The junction had 6 bases not matched to a gene; V was cut back by 3 bases and J by 0 bases. Germline loops: CDR1 SGHRS, CDR2 YFSETQ. CDR3 DNA sequence: TGCGCCAGCAGCTGGGGGACTAGCGGGACTAGCTCCTACAATGAGCAGTTCTTC. The encoded protein is CASSWGTSGTSSYNEQFF.

The gene calls are TRBV28 and TRBJ2-7, with TRBD2 identical over 10 bases. Germline V gene data show CDR1 as MDHEN and CDR2 as SYDVKM. Germline trimming cut 10 bases from V and 7 bases from J; bases unmatched to any gene: 22. This CDR3 has 17 residues. The CDR3 protein is CATDDRGVLAGVGEQYF. The CDR3 nucleotides are TGTGCCACTGACGACAGGGGAGTGCTAGCGGGAGTGGGAGAGCAGTACTTC.

The chain recombines TRBV29-1 with TRBJ2-2, with D perhaps being TRBD1 or TRBD2 (6 bases each). The CDR3 is 14 amino acids. Germline V gives CDR1 SQVTM, CDR2 ANQGSEA. Deletions cut 7 bases from V and 5 bases from J, with 17 bases between. In nucleotides, the CDR3 is TGCAGCGGACCCGAGGGGGGAACGACCGGGGAGCTGTTTTTT. Its protein is CSGPEGGTTGELFF.

J is TRBJ2-5 and V is TRBV7-9, with D possibly matching TRBD1 (5 bases). Trimming removed 1 base at V and 5 bases at J, with 17 bases between. CDR1 and CDR2 (germline): SEHNR, FQNEAQ (reference sequence). This CDR3 region has 16 residues. CDR3 amino acids: CASSLGGLPGGETQYF. The CDR3 DNA reads as TGTGCCAGCAGCTTAGGGGGCCTCCCAGGTGGGGAGACCCAGTACTTC.

The V gene is TRBV24-1, the J gene TRBJ2-5, with D maybe TRBD1 (5 bases). Trimming removed 4 bases at V and 9 bases at J, with 11 bases between. The CDR3 has 12 amino acids. Germline CDR1 reads KGHDR; CDR2 reads SFDVKD. In DNA form, the CDR3 reads TGTGCCACCAGTGACCCGTTGGGGCCCCAGTACTTC. This gives the protein CATSDPLGPQYF.

The rearrangement links TRBV5-1 to TRBJ2-7, with 11 bases identical to TRBD1. CDR3 length: 14 residues. Germline values: CDR1 SGHRS, CDR2 YFSETQ. V lost 4 bases, J lost 5 bases, and 5 bases stayed unmatched. CDR3 bases: TGCGCCAGCAGCCCCGGGACAGGGGGGGACGAGCAGTACTTC. This codes for CASSPGTGGDEQYF.